One sample yielded the 26 T cell receptor beta chains listed below, sequenced in a study of cytomegalovirus exposure and HLA in healthy donors. The PCR was carried out with 60 Vbeta primers and 13 Jbeta primers. Profiled with immunoSEQ multiplex PCR; TCRdb holds only in-frame clones, not every one. The table lists under 250,000 clones, approximately 85% of them singletons. The specimen sequenced was PBMCs. Source of these receptors: a girl aged 2 to 9 in good health and CMV-seronegative.

The CDR3 nucleotides read TGTGCCAGCAGTTACGACAGGGCCCCCTACGAGCAGTACTTC. Amino acid sequence: CASSYDRAPYEQYF. This chain links TRBV6-5 with TRBJ2-7; 7 nucleotides match TRBD1. CDR3 size: 14 residues. CDR1 is MNHEY, CDR2 SVGAGI, per germline. Germline trimming cut 2 bases from V and 2 bases from J; bases unmatched to any gene: 3.

The chain carries TRBV5-6 and TRBJ2-7; TRBD2 matches 9 bases. This CDR3 region has 16 residues. Looked up from germline, CDR1 is SGHDT and CDR2 is YYEEEE. V shed 4 bases and J 2 bases; nucleotides not matched to a gene: 10. The CDR3 protein is CASSVPVGGGAYEQYF. CDR3 nucleotide sequence: TGTGCCAGCAGCGTCCCCGTGGGCGGGGGGGCCTACGAGCAGTACTTC. The variable domain in full, with the rest retrieved from reference TRBV5-6 and TRBJ2-7, is DAGVTQSPTHLIKTRGQQVTLRCSPKSGHDTVSWYQQALGQGPQFIFQYYEEEERQRGNFPDRFSGHQFPNYSSELNVNALLLGDSALYLCASSVPVGGGAYEQYFGPGTRLTVT.

The count of this clone is one. CDR3 nucleotide sequence: TGTGCCAGCTCACCGACAGGGATCGTCCACGAGCAGTACTTC. Translated, it gives CASSPTGIVHEQYF. J is TRBJ2-7 and V is TRBV18, with 7 bases fitting TRBD1. Trimming at V came to 3 bases and at J to 5 bases, leaving 7 bases not matched to a gene. Germline CDR1 reads KGHSH; CDR2 reads LQKENI. This CDR3 has 14 residues.

This clone was counted a single time. V is TRBV6-1 and J is TRBJ2-5; weak D call: TRBD1 (5 bases). Trimming took 2 bases from V and 4 from J, leaving 14 bases between them. The germline V gene has CDR1 MNHNS and CDR2 SASEGT. The CDR3 contains 15 residues. DNA for the CDR3: TGTGCCAGCAGTGAAACAGGCTATTTGGCAGAGACCCAGTACTTC. Protein sequence: CASSETGYLAETQYF.

V is TRBV14 and J is TRBJ2-5, with D unclear. The ends were cut back, 1 base at V and 4 bases at J, with 4 bases in the middle. CDR3 length: 12 residues. CDR1 and CDR2 from the germline V gene are SGHDN and FVKESK. CDR3 in DNA: TGTGCCAGCAGCCAAGCTTCAGAGACCCAGTACTTC. It yields the protein CASSQASETQYF.

The rearrangement uses TRBV20-1 and TRBJ1-1; TRBD1 is a possible D gene (5 bases). The CDR3 is 11 residues long. Germline assignment: CDR1 DFQATT and CDR2 SNEGSKA (reference sequence). With 5 bases removed from V and 7 bases from J, the gap between germline ends came to 11 bases. The CDR3 DNA sequence: TGCAGTGCTCCTAACAGGTTTGAAGCTTTCTTT. Protein: CSAPNRFEAFF.

The genes are TRBV5-1 and TRBJ1-5; a weak D match, TRBD1 (6 bases). The CDR3 totals 14 residues. V was trimmed by 4 bases and J by 6 bases, leaving 14 bases between them. The germline V gene has CDR1 SGHRS and CDR2 YFSETQ. CDR3 bases: TGCGCCAGCAGCCCTGGGACACTGGGTCAGCCCCAGCATTTT. It is translated as CASSPGTLGQPQHF. Variable domain in full (rest from reference TRBV5-1 and TRBJ1-5): KAGVTQTPRYLIKTRGQQVTLSCSPISGHRSVSWYQQTPGQGLQFLFEYFSETQRNKGNFPGRFSGRQFSNSRSEMNVSTLELGDSALYLCASSPGTLGQPQHFGDGTRLSIL.

The chain is built from TRBV10-3 and TRBJ1-1, with D perhaps matching TRBD1 (5 bases). The CDR3 covers 13 residues. The germline V gene has CDR1 ENHRY and CDR2 SYGVKD. Trimming took 5 bases from V and 3 from J, leaving 10 bases between them. Here the CDR3 DNA reads TGTGCCATCAGTCAGGGCGTGGACACTGAAGCTTTCTTT. Its translation: CAISQGVDTEAFF.

There are a few counts of this clone. This chain connects TRBV28 to TRBJ2-4; no definite D call. The CDR3 runs 12 residues. Germline CDR1 is MDHEN and CDR2 is SYDVKM. V was cut by 7 bases and J by 7 bases, with 11 bases left in between. In DNA, the CDR3 is TGTGCCAGCACAACCTCCGAGAACATTCAGTACTTC. It is translated as CASTTSENIQYF.

With regard to this clone: At the DNA level, this CDR3 is encoded by other sequences in the same sample as well. The chain recombines TRBV4-1 with TRBJ1-3; maybe TRBD1 (6 bases). Germline V gene sequence: CDR1 MGHRA, CDR2 YSYEKL. The length of the CDR3 is 15 residues. The V end lost 2 bases, the J end lost 4 bases, and 12 bases lay between the germline ends. CDR3 amino acids: CASSQLPGAGNTIYF. The CDR3 nucleotides are TGCGCCAGCAGCCAATTGCCAGGGGCAGGAAACACCATATATTTT.

This clone was counted between two and nine times. The chain recombines TRBV19 with TRBJ1-5; possible D gene TRBD1, 5 bases. CDR1 is LNHDA and CDR2 is SQIVND in the germline V gene (reference sequence). The V gene lost 4 bases and the J gene lost 4 bases, with 20 bases spanning the gap. The CDR3 contains 17 residues. This CDR3 reads CASSRNDLGVGNQPQHF. CDR3 in DNA: TGTGCCAGTAGTAGGAATGATCTAGGGGTGGGGAATCAGCCCCAGCATTTT.

The count of this clone is one. J is TRBJ2-7 and V is TRBV18; 7 nucleotides line up with TRBD1. V trimming: 0 bases; J trimming: 2 bases; junction bases outside the gene matches: 1. CDR3 length: 14 residues. CDR1 and CDR2 from the germline V gene are KGHSH and LQKENI. CDR3 residues: CASSPPDRAYEQYF. The CDR3 DNA reads as TGTGCCAGCTCACCACCTGACAGGGCCTACGAGCAGTACTTC.

A few counts support this clone. J is TRBJ2-7 and V is TRBV5-1; D gene uncertain. The V gene's germline CDR1 is SGHRS and CDR2 YFSETQ. The V and J ends lost 2 bases and 6 bases respectively, with 12 bases between them. The CDR3 is made up of 13 amino acids. The chain's CDR3 is CASSFQIGLEQYF. The CDR3 coding sequence is TGCGCCAGCAGCTTCCAGATTGGGCTCGAGCAGTACTTC.

The chain recombines TRBV27 with TRBJ1-5, with D possibly being TRBD1 (6 bases). V shed 5 bases and J shed 5 bases, with 10 bases lying between them. CDR3 size: 13 residues. Germline-derived CDR1 and CDR2 are MNHEY and SMNVEV (reference sequence). The CDR3 DNA follows: TGTGCCAGCAGTCGGACAGTTTATCAGCCCCAGCATTTT. Protein: CASSRTVYQPQHF.

This clone showed up just once. J is TRBJ2-1 and V is TRBV5-4; the D gene is possibly TRBD2 (6 bases). Germline V CDR1 and CDR2: SGHNT, YYREEE (reference sequence). The V end lost 4 bases, the J end lost 0 bases, and 17 bases lay between the germline ends. The CDR3 has 17 amino acids. CDR3 DNA: TGTGCCAGCAGCCCTACGCCCGGGGGTAGCTCCTACAATGAGCAGTTCTTC. It translates to CASSPTPGGSSYNEQFF. The variable domain in full, completed from reference TRBV5-4 and TRBJ2-1, reads ETGVTQSPTHLIKTRGQQVTLRCSSQSGHNTVSWYQQALGQGPQFIFQYYREEENGRGNFPPRFSGLQFPNYSSELNVNALELDDSALYLCASSPTPGGSSYNEQFFGPGTRLTVL.

The chain joins TRBV6-5 to TRBJ2-3; D not resolved. This CDR3 has 12 amino acids. Per germline, CDR1 MNHEY and CDR2 SVGAGI. Trimming took 6 bases from V and 4 from J, leaving 8 bases between them. CDR3 nucleotide sequence: TGTGCCAGCAGCCGAACTGCAGATACGCAGTATTTT. Encoded protein: CASSRTADTQYF.

This clone was seen more than once but under ten times. The gene calls are TRBV10-3 and TRBJ1-2; D not certain. CDR1 is ENHRY and CDR2 is SYGVKD in the germline V gene. CDR3 length equals 14 residues. V gave up 0 bases and J gave up 7 bases, with 12 bases separating them. Here the CDR3 DNA reads TGTGCCATCAGTGAGTCGGCGGATAGGAGTGGCTACACCTTC. It translates to CAISESADRSGYTF.

The V and J genes are TRBV19 and TRBJ1-6; 7 bases agree with TRBD1. The CDR3 sequence is 14 residues long. J lost 2 bases, V lost 9 bases, and 4 bases had no gene match. The V gene's germline CDR1 is LNHDA and CDR2 SQIVND (reference sequence). The CDR3 loop is CASNRGTYNSPLHF. The CDR3, as DNA: TGTGCCAGCAACAGGGGTACCTATAATTCACCCCTCCACTTT.

This chain uses TRBV11-2 with TRBJ2-7; 9 bases are a match to TRBD1. This CDR3 spans 17 amino acids. The germline gives CDR1 SGHAT, CDR2 FQNNGV. V was pared by 5 bases and J by 0 bases, with 11 bases of the junction left unmatched. This chain's CDR3 is CASSKQPGQGSSYEQYF. CDR3 DNA sequence: TGTGCCAGCAGCAAACAACCGGGACAGGGTTCCTCCTACGAGCAGTACTTC.

The chain links TRBV6-1 to TRBJ2-7; TRBD1 agrees at 8 bases. Germline CDR1 is MNHNS and CDR2 is SASEGT. V lost 1 base, J lost 5 bases, and 4 bases stayed unmatched. The CDR3 totals 14 residues. The CDR3 nucleotides are TGTGCCAGCAGTGAAGTGGACAGGGCAGACGAGCAGTACTTC. Residues: CASSEVDRADEQYF.

Concerning this clone itself: The same CDR3 is also encoded by other DNA sequences in this sample. This chain connects TRBV18 to TRBJ1-1; D remains ambiguous. Trimming stripped 3 bases from V and 1 base from J, with 9 bases between. There are 14 residues in the CDR3. Germline V lookup: CDR1 KGHSH, CDR2 LQKENI. CDR3 sequence (DNA): TGTGCCAGCTCACCCGGACGGGGGAACACTGAAGCTTTCTTT. This sequence encodes CASSPGRGNTEAFF.

Only one count was recorded for this clone. The V call is TRBV7-9, the J call TRBJ2-5; D is ambiguous. CDR3 length: 15 residues. V was pared by 5 bases and J by 1 base, with 14 bases between. CDR1 and CDR2 from the germline V gene are SEHNR and FQNEAQ (reference sequence). The CDR3 spells CASSTGFRPQETQYF. CDR3 DNA: TGTGCCAGCAGCACCGGGTTCCGGCCCCAAGAGACCCAGTACTTC.

This chain joins TRBV6-5 and TRBJ2-5; 9 nucleotides align to TRBD2. The J call is doubtful: the DNA matches TRBJ2-7 better. CDR1 is MNHEY and CDR2 is SVGAGI in the germline V gene. The CDR3 covers 14 residues. The CDR3 loop is CASTPGLASYEQYF. The CDR3 DNA reads as TGTGCCAGCACCCCTGGACTAGCGTCCTACGAGCAGTACTTC.

Note on this clone: The sample carries other DNA sequences with the same CDR3. The chain links TRBV5-1 to TRBJ2-5; D remains ambiguous. There are 12 residues in the CDR3. Germline CDR1 SGHRS, CDR2 YFSETQ. V was trimmed by 0 bases and J by 4 bases, leaving 4 bases between them. CDR3 nucleotide sequence: TGCGCCAGCAGCTTGGGGCTAGAGACCCAGTACTTC. It specifies CASSLGLETQYF.

V and J are TRBV14 and TRBJ2-3; 12 bases map to TRBD2. The trim removed 8 bases at V and 6 bases at J, leaving 6 bases unmatched. The germline CDR1 and CDR2 sequences are SGHDN and FVKESK. This CDR3 region has 14 residues. The CDR3 loop is CASRLAGVRDTQYF. CDR3 coding DNA: TGTGCCAGCCGACTAGCGGGAGTGAGGGATACGCAGTATTTT.

The chain combines TRBV27 with TRBJ2-6, with D perhaps TRBD1 (5 bases). The CDR3 sequence is 17 residues long. The germline V and J ends were trimmed by 0 bases and 1 base, with 10 bases remaining between them. CDR1 and CDR2 (germline): MNHEY, SMNVEV (reference sequence). CDR3 DNA sequence: TGTGCCAGCAGTTTATCGACCAGGGTTTCTGGGGCCAACGTCCTGACTTTC. Translating gives CASSLSTRVSGANVLTF.